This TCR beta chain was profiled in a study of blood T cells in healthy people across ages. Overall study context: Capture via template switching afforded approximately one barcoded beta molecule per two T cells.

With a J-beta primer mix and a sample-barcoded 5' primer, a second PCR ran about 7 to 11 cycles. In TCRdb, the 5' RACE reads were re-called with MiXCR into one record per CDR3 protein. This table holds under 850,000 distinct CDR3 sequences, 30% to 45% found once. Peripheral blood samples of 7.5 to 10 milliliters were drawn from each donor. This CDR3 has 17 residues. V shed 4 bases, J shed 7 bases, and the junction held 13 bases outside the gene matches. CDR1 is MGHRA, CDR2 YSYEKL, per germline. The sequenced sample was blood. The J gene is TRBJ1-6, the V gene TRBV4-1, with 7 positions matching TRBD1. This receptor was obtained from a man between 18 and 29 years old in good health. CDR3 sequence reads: CASSRGTDRNRNSPLHF. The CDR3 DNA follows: TGCGCCAGCAGCCGAGGGACAGATAGAAATAGAAATTCACCCCTCCACTTT.